Sequencing of this TCR beta chain was carried out in a study of blood T cell repertoires in COVID-19. TCRdb's copy holds only in-frame clones and misses some; the assay was immunoSEQ multiplex PCR. The table lists over 200,000 clones, 81% of them singletons. Per the germline V gene, CDR1 is SGHAT and CDR2 is FQNNGV. There are 14 residues in the CDR3. V lost 5 bases to trimming and J lost 7 bases; unmatched junction nucleotides: 8. The specimen sequenced was PBMCs or T cells enriched from blood (not recorded which). This sequence was found in a woman in her forties or fifties with acute COVID-19. J is TRBJ1-1 and V is TRBV11-2; TRBD1 aligns across 9 bases. CDR3 residues: CASSGGQGRDEAFF. The DNA for the CDR3 is TGTGCCAGCAGCGGAGGACAGGGGAGGGATGAAGCTTTCTTT.